The rows below give T cell receptor beta chains drawn from one sample of a study of identical twins. TCRdb redid the calling of the 5' RACE reads with MiXCR, one entry per CDR3 protein. The sample gives under 900,000 distinct CDR3 sequences, roughly 18% of which show up once; about an eighth is in the top ten. These data were also reused for a study on T cells expressing NK-cell markers.

Sequenced material: PBMCs. Receptor source: a woman aged 18-29 years in good health. Each CDR3 is given with its conserved first and last residue. D genes are given only for firm matches. A row's size may be missing; if present it is once, few, many or a size class.

d_call j_call v_call clone_size cdr3_nt cdr3_aa
- TRBJ1-5 TRBV10-2 - TGCGCCAGCAGTGAGGCAAATCAGCCCCAGCATTTT CASSEANQPQHF
TRBD1 TRBJ2-5 TRBV27 - TGTGCCAGCAGTTCCTTGGACAGGGATGGGGAGACCCAGTACTTC CASSSLDRDGETQYF
- TRBJ1-1 TRBV13 - TGTGCCAGCAGCTCCTGGATAAACACTGAAGCTTTCTTT CASSSWINTEAFF
TRBD1 TRBJ2-7 TRBV7-9 few TGTGCCAGCAGCTCCATCCACAGGGGGAGAAGCTACGAGCAGTACTTC CASSSIHRGRSYEQYF
- TRBJ1-1 TRBV18 few TGTGCCAGCTCACCGGACAAGAACACTGAAGCTTTCTTT CASSPDKNTEAFF
- TRBJ1-5 TRBV5-6 few TGTGCCAGCAGCCGTCTTAGTCAGCCCCAGCATTTT CASSRLSQPQHF
TRBD1 TRBJ1-5 TRBV20-1 few TGCAGTGCTAGAGACAGACAGGGATCAGGCTACGTGCCCCAGCATTTT CSARDRQGSGYVPQHF
- TRBJ2-1 TRBV10-3 - TGTGCCACCGAGTCCCGCGACCCCAATGAGCAGTTCTTC CATESRDPNEQFF
- TRBJ1-1 TRBV6-5 many TGTGCCAGCAGTTACTCGGCTATAGGACAGCTGAACACTGAAGCTTTCTTT CASSYSAIGQLNTEAFF
TRBD2 TRBJ2-5 TRBV12-3/TRBV12-4 - TGTGCCAGCGGTAGCGGGGGGGCCGGAGAGACCCAGTACTTC CASGSGGAGETQYF
- TRBJ2-7 TRBV11-2 - TGTGCCAGCAGCTCTCTGACAGGCCCCTACGAGCAGTACTTC CASSSLTGPYEQYF
TRBD1 TRBJ2-3 TRBV12-3/TRBV12-4 few TGTGCCGGCCGGGACAGGGTGTCAAATACGCAGTATTTT CAGRDRVSNTQYF
TRBD2 TRBJ2-3 TRBV20-1 once TGCAGTGCTCTCCGACTAGCGGGAATTACAGATACGCAGTATTTT CSALRLAGITDTQYF
TRBD2 TRBJ2-5 TRBV18 - TGTGCCAGCTCACGCGGACATGCTCAGCGGGGTGACCAGTACTTC CASSRGHAQRGDQYF
- TRBJ2-6 TRBV15 - TGTGCCACCAGCAGAGAGGGGTACACTGGGGCCAACGTCCTGACTTTC CATSREGYTGANVLTF